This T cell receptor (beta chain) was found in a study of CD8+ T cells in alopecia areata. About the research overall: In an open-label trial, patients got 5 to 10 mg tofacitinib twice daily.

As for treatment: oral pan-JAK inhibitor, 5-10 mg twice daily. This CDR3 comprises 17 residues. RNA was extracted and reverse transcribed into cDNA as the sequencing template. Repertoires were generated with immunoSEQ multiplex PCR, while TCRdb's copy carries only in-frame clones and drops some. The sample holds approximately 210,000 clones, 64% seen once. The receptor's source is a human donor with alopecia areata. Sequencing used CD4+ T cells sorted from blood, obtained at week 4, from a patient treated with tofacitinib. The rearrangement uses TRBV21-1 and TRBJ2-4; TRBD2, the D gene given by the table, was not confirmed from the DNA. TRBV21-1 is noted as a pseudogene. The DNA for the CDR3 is TGTGCCAGCAGCGCCCCGGGAGGCGGGGGGGCCAAAAACATTCAGTACTTC. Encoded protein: CASSAPGGGGAKNIQYF.